These T cell receptor beta chains were read from a single sample in a study of CD4 T cells in relation to SARS-CoV-2 and coronaviruses. Assay: immunoSEQ multiplex PCR; the TCRdb copy retains only in-frame clones and omits some. The table lists tens of thousands of clones, approximately 70% of them singletons, with 16% in the top ten. No antigen has been assigned to these receptors. Sequenced sample: CD4+ T cells from PBMCs, cultured in vitro. These receptors were collected from a human donor in good health. Both conserved end residues are part of each CDR3.

cdr3_aa	cdr3_length	v_call	j_call
CASSRRGSGGAGDTQYF	17	TRBV3-1/TRBV3-2	TRBJ2-3
CASGLDLGTHEQYF	14	TRBV12-5	TRBJ2-7
CASSDGVGANQETQYF	16	TRBV9	TRBJ2-5
CASSQEYSRWTGANYGYTF	19	TRBV4-3	TRBJ1-2
CASSQDSWGQGQRHNEQFF	19	TRBV4-1	TRBJ2-1
CASSLGPSGEDNEQFF	16	TRBV7-2	TRBJ2-1
CASSSPGLADYEQYF	15	TRBV5-4	TRBJ2-7
CASSPPRLAGANNEQFF	17	TRBV18	TRBJ2-1
CASSTTTGNYEQYF	14	TRBV6-5	TRBJ2-7
CASMRTGRNTEAFF	14	TRBV2	TRBJ1-1
CASSPLPRTVNTEAFF	16	TRBV4-1	TRBJ1-1
CASSQELSYENIQYF	15	TRBV4-3	TRBJ2-4
CASSLQGSLSGNTIYF	16	TRBV7-9	TRBJ1-3
CASSFLVQGARRGELFF	17	TRBV28	TRBJ2-2
CASSLQLNRREEQFF	15	TRBV5-1	TRBJ2-1
CSVEDRGTGSNEQFF	15	TRBV29-1	TRBJ2-1
CASSQTQIPADYNEQFF	17	TRBV5-1	TRBJ2-1
CASSQLTLSSYNEQFF	16	TRBV4-1	TRBJ2-1
CASIFSFSGANVLTF	15	TRBV7-2	TRBJ2-6
CASSPGQGSYNEQFF	15	TRBV7-8	TRBJ2-1
CASSAGWGADGSPLHF	16	TRBV6-1	TRBJ1-6
CASSIGRTQYF	11	TRBV19	TRBJ2-5
CASSFQTGYGYTF	13	TRBV27	TRBJ1-2
CASSRTATYEQYF	13	TRBV5-1	TRBJ2-7
CASSRQGVYGYTF	13	TRBV7-8	TRBJ1-2
CASSQDRVEVDRQGWWEQYF	20	TRBV4-3	TRBJ2-7
CASSPGGRNYGYTF	14	TRBV7-2	TRBJ1-2
CASSQSDRAGANVLTF	16	TRBV14	TRBJ2-6
CASSLRGRAFF	11	TRBV28	TRBJ1-1
CASSQDPNSPLHF	13	TRBV4-3	TRBJ1-6
CASKGNTEAFF	11	TRBV27	TRBJ1-1
CASSLQTGRPFF	12	TRBV7-9	TRBJ1-1
CASSPTGGFNEKLFF	15	TRBV5-1	TRBJ1-4
CASSLAQVNYGYTF	14	TRBV7-9	TRBJ1-2
CASSLGTGVYNEQFF	15	TRBV7-2	TRBJ2-1